This T cell receptor beta chain came from a study of T cells after yellow fever vaccination. In its sample, this clonotype was seen many times. Via MiXCR, TCRdb re-called the 5' RACE reads, giving one row per CDR3 protein. The sample lists about 30,000 distinct CDR3 sequences, 3.5% to 5% occurring once. CDR1 and CDR2 (germline): MNHEY, SVGAGI. Trimming at V came to 4 bases and at J to 8 bases, leaving 7 bases not matched to a gene. The CDR3 totals 14 residues. The sequences come from CD8+ T cells sorted from PBMCs, collected 5 days after the yellow fever booster vaccination. The sequence derives from a man between 25 and 39 years old who received the YFV17D yellow fever vaccine. This chain links TRBV6-5 with TRBJ2-1; 8 nucleotides align to TRBD1. The CDR3 DNA reads TGTGCCAGCAGTTTCGGGACAGGTAGCGATGAGCAGTTCTTC. It encodes CASSFGTGSDEQFF.